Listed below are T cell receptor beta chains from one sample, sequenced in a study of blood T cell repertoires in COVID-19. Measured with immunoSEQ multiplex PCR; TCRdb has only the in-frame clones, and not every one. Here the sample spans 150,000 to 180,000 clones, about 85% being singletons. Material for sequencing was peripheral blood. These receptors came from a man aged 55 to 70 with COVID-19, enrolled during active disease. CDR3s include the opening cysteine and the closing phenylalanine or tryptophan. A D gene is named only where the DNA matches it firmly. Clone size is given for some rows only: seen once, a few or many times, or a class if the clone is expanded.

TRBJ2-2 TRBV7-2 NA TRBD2 TGTGCCAGCAGAAGCGGGGGGGCCCCGAACACCGGGGAGCTGTTTTTT CASRSGGAPNTGELFF
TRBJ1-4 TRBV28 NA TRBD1 TGTGCCAGCAGATCCGTACAGGGGTCGGGTGAAAAACTGTTTTTT CASRSVQGSGEKLFF
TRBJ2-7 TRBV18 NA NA TGTGCCAGCTCACCAGTGGGGAGCTCCTACGAGCAGTACTTC CASSPVGSSYEQYF
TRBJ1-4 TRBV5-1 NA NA TGCGCCAGCAGCTTCAACGCGGGCTCTGATGAAAAACTGTTTTTT CASSFNAGSDEKLFF
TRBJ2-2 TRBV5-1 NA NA TGCGCCAGCAGCCCTCAAGTGAGCGGAGGGCGGGGCGGGGAGCTGTTTTTT CASSPQVSGGRGGELFF
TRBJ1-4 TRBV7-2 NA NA TGTGCCAGCAGCTTAGCGGGGGGTTCCGAAAAACTGTTTTTT CASSLAGGSEKLFF
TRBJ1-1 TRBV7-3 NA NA TGTGCCAGCAGCTTAATGGGCAGTAACACTGAAGCTTTCTTT CASSLMGSNTEAFF
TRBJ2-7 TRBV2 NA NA TGTGCCAGCAGTGACCCCTTGGAGACAGGACGCTACGAGCAGTACTTC CASSDPLETGRYEQYF
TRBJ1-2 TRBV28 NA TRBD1 TGTGCCAGCAGTTTGACAGGGTACTATGGCTACACCTTC CASSLTGYYGYTF
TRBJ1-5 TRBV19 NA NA TGTGCCAGTAGTCCGGGACTAAGGGCGAATCAGCCCCAGCATTTT CASSPGLRANQPQHF
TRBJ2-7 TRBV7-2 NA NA TGTGCCAGCAGCTTAGTTGCAGGGAACGAGCAGTACTTC CASSLVAGNEQYF
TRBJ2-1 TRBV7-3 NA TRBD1 TGTGCCAGCAGCCGAGGGACAGGGGAATCCAATGAGCAGTTCTTC CASSRGTGESNEQFF
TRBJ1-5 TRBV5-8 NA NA TGTGCCAGCAGCTCGGGAGTTAATCAGCCCCAGCATTTT CASSSGVNQPQHF
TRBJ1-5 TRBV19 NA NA TGTGCCAGTAGTCTTCGCAATCAGCCCCAGCATTTT CASSLRNQPQHF
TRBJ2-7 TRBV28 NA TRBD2 TGTGCCAGCAGAATTAGCGGGGGGCCCTACGAGCAGTACTTC CASRISGGPYEQYF
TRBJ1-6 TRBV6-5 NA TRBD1 TGTGCCAGCAGTATAGGGACAGGGCTTAATTCACCCCTCCACTTT CASSIGTGLNSPLHF
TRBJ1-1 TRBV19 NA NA TGTGCCAGTAGTATGCAGATGAACACTGAAGCTTTCTTT CASSMQMNTEAFF
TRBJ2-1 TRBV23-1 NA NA TGCGCCAGCAGCCCCCGATCACAGCCTTTTAATGAGCAGTTCTTC CASSPRSQPFNEQFF
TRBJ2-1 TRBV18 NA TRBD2 TGTGCCAGCTCACCGGTTAGCGGGGAGGGTGAGCAGTTCTTC CASSPVSGEGEQFF
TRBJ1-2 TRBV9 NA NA TGTGCCAGCAGCGGACAACCTAACTATGGCTACACCTTC CASSGQPNYGYTF
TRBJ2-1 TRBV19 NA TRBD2 TGTGCCAGTAAAGGGACTAGCGGATTGAGCTCCTACAATGAGCAGTTCTTC CASKGTSGLSSYNEQFF
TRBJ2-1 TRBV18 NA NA TGTGCCAGCTCACCAGGGACTTACAATGAGCAGTTCTTC CASSPGTYNEQFF
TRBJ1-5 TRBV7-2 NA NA TGTGCCAGCAGCTCCGAGACAGGAGCCAATCAGCCCCAGCATTTT CASSSETGANQPQHF
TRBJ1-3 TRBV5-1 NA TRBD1 TGCGCCAGCAGCCCGGAGACAGGGATTAGAAACACCATATATTTT CASSPETGIRNTIYF
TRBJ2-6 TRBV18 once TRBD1 TGTGCCAGCTCACCACGAGGACAGGGAGAGTCTGGGGCCAACGTCCTGACTTTC CASSPRGQGESGANVLTF
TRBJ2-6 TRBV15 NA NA TGTGCCACCACCTACCCGAACTCTGGGGCCAACGTCCTGACTTTC CATTYPNSGANVLTF
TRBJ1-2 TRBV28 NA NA TGTGCCAGCAGTTTCCCGAACTATGGCTACACCTTC CASSFPNYGYTF
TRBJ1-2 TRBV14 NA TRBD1 TGTGCCAGCACTCCCGGCCGGGACAGGGAAGAGAACTATGGCTACACCTTC CASTPGRDREENYGYTF
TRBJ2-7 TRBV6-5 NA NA TGTGCCAGCTCTGAGAGGTACGAGCAGTACTTC CASSERYEQYF
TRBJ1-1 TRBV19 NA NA TGTGCCAGTAGCTCGATAGAGGAAATCACTGAAGCTTTCTTT CASSSIEEITEAFF
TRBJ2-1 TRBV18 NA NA TGTGCCAGCTCATTCCGGGAAAATGAGCAGTTCTTC CASSFRENEQFF
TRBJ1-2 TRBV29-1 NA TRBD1 TGCAGCGTGGTACCCGGGACAGGGGGAGACTATGGCTACACCTTC CSVVPGTGGDYGYTF
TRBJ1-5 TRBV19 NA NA TGTGCCAGTAGGCCCCCGGGGGGGCTCAGCAATCAGCCCCAGCATTTT CASRPPGGLSNQPQHF
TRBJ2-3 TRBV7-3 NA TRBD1 TGTGCCAGCAGCCCGACAGGGGCAGATACGCAGTATTTT CASSPTGADTQYF
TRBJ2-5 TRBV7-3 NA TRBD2 TGTGCCAGCAGCTTAACGAGGGCGGGAGGGTTAGAGACCCAGTACTTC CASSLTRAGGLETQYF
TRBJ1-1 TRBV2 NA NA TGTGCCAGCAGCCTTCGGACTGAAGCTTTCTTT CASSLRTEAFF
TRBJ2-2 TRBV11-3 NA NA TGTGCCAGCAGCTTACCAGGGGTCGGGAACACCGGGGAGCTGTTTTTT CASSLPGVGNTGELFF
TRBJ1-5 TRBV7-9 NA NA TGTGCCGGACAGACTTTGGGGCAGCCCCAGCATTTT CAGQTLGQPQHF
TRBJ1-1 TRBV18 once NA TGTGCCAGCTCATCTCGACAGGCGAACACTGAAGCTTTCTTT CASSSRQANTEAFF
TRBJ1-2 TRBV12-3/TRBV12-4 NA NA TGTGCCAGCAGTCCTACAGGGAACTATGGCTACACCTTC CASSPTGNYGYTF
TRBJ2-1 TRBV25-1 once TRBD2 TGTGCCAGCAGGAGCGGGAGGGAGTCCTACAATGAGCAGTTCTTC CASRSGRESYNEQFF
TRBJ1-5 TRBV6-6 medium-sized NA TGTGCCAGCAGTGTACAGGGTGGAAGCAATCAGCCCCAGCATTTT CASSVQGGSNQPQHF
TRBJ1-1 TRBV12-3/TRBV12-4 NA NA TGTGCCAGCAGTGACACACCGAACACTGAAGCTTTCTTT CASSDTPNTEAFF
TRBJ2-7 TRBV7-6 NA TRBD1 TGTGCCAGCAGCCCCTACCCTCAGGGGGCAAGCTCCTACGAGCAGTACTTC CASSPYPQGASSYEQYF
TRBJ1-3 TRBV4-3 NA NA TGCGCCAGCAGCCAAGATCGGTCGGACACCATATATTTT CASSQDRSDTIYF
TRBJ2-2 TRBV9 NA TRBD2 TGTGCCAGCAGCCTGACTAGCGGGGGGCCCACCGGGGAGCTGTTTTTT CASSLTSGGPTGELFF
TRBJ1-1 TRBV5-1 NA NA TGCGCCAGCAGCTTGGTTCAGGAAGACACTGAAGCTTTCTTT CASSLVQEDTEAFF
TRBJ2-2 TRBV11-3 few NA TGTGCCAGCAGCAGAGGAGGGGGCGTAGACACCGGGGAGCTGTTTTTT CASSRGGGVDTGELFF
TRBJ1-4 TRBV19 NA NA TGTGCCAGTACCGACTCCGTCGTAACTAATGAAAAACTGTTTTTT CASTDSVVTNEKLFF
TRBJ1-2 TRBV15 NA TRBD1 TGTGCCACCAGCAGAGATCTCCCGGGACAGGGCTATGGCTACACCTTC CATSRDLPGQGYGYTF
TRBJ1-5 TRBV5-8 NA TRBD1 TGTGCCAGCAGCTTGGGACAGGGCGCTCAGCCCCAGCATTTT CASSLGQGAQPQHF
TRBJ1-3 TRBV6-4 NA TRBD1 TGTGCCAGCAGTGACGGCGGCAGGGGGCTCTCTGGAAACACCATATATTTT CASSDGGRGLSGNTIYF
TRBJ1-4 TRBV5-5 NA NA TGTGCCAGCAGCTTTGGCGCGGAGACTAATGAAAAACTGTTTTTT CASSFGAETNEKLFF
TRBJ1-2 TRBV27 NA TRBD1 TGTGCCAGCAGTAAACAGGGGGCCCTTAACTATGGCTACACCTTC CASSKQGALNYGYTF
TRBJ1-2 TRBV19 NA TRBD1 TGTGCCAGTACGACAGGGGCAAACTATGGCTACACCTTC CASTTGANYGYTF
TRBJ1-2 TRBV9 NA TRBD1 TGTGCCAGCAGCGTCGACAGGGAGACGAACTATGGCTACACCTTC CASSVDRETNYGYTF
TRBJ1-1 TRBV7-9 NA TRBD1 TGTGCCAGCAGCGGGACAGGGGGTTTTGAAGCTTTCTTT CASSGTGGFEAFF
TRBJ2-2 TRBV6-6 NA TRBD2 TGTGCCAGCAAGCTGGGACTAGAAATTGCCGGGGAGCTGTTTTTT CASKLGLEIAGELFF
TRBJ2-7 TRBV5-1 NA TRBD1 TGCGCCAGCAGCCAAATAAGACAGGGGGCCTACGAGCAGTACTTC CASSQIRQGAYEQYF
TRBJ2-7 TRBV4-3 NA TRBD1 TGCGCCAGCAGCCAAGCAAGACAGGGATTCTACGAGCAGTACTTC CASSQARQGFYEQYF